A single sample gave rise to the 10 T cell receptor beta chains below, sequenced in a study of blood T cell repertoires in COVID-19. The method was immunoSEQ multiplex PCR; TCRdb's version includes in-frame clones alone and lacks a portion of them. Counted here are over 200,000 clones, 80% to 90% occurring once; the ten biggest clones make up around 5.7%. Sample: peripheral blood. The receptor set was obtained from a man at least 80 years old with acute or convalescent COVID-19.

This clone showed up just a few times. The V gene is TRBV18, the J gene TRBJ1-4; TRBD1 matches 7 bases. V shed 8 bases, J shed 1 base, and the junction held 7 bases outside the gene matches. The CDR3 covers 15 residues. Germline V lookup: CDR1 KGHSH, CDR2 LQKENI. CDR3: CASARSGGTNEKLFF. CDR3 nucleotide sequence: TGTGCCAGCGCCCGATCAGGGGGAACTAATGAAAAACTGTTTTTT. Looking up the rest from reference TRBV18 and TRBJ1-4 gives the full variable domain: NAGVMQNPRHLVRRRGQEARLRCSPMKGHSHVYWYRQLPEEGLKFMVYLQKENIIDESGMPKERFSAEFPKEGPSILRIQQVVRGDSAAYFCASARSGGTNEKLFFGSGTQLSVL.

CDR3 sequence (DNA): TGTGCCAGCAGTTACCGACAGGGGGCGTTCGGCGAGCAGTACTTC. It encodes CASSYRQGAFGEQYF. This chain links TRBV6-2 or TRBV6-3 with TRBJ2-7; 10 positions agree with TRBD1. With V trimmed by 2 bases and J by 6 bases, 7 bases remained unmatched. The germline CDR1 and CDR2 sequences are MNHEY and SVGEGT. CDR3 length: 15 residues.

The chain uses TRBV7-2 and TRBJ2-1, with TRBD2 as a possible D gene (5 bases). Trimming removed 6 bases from V and 4 bases from J, with 16 bases in between. In germline, CDR1 is SGHTA, CDR2 FQGNSA. The CDR3 extends over 15 amino acids. The CDR3: CASRPTLRGYNEQFF. CDR3 coding DNA: TGTGCCAGCAGACCTACACTACGAGGGTACAATGAGCAGTTCTTC.

The sample holds one count of this clone. This chain uses TRBV20-1 with TRBJ2-6; 8 bases are a match to TRBD2. The V gene's germline CDR1 is DFQATT and CDR2 SNEGSKA (reference sequence). The CDR3 runs 17 residues. Germline trimming cut 3 bases from V and 0 bases from J; bases unmatched to any gene: 7. This CDR3 is CSASRGGSPSGANVLTF. CDR3 nucleotides: TGCAGTGCTAGTCGGGGGGGGTCCCCCTCTGGGGCCAACGTCCTGACTTTC.

This clone was recorded a few times. This chain links TRBV6-5 with TRBJ2-1, with D possibly being TRBD2 (5 bases). This CDR3 region has 14 residues. Between the trimmed V and J ends, which lost 5 bases and 0 bases, there was a span of 8 bases. CDR1 is MNHEY, CDR2 SVGAGI, per germline. CDR3: CASSRSGSYNEQFF. The CDR3 nucleotides read TGTGCCAGCAGTAGGAGCGGCTCCTACAATGAGCAGTTCTTC.

The chain recombines TRBV18 with TRBJ1-3; the D gene is possibly TRBD1 (6 bases). CDR3 size: 15 residues. Germline V lookup: CDR1 KGHSH, CDR2 LQKENI. Trimming took off 3 bases at V and 0 bases at J, with 9 bases between the two ends. This CDR3 reads CASSPSGASGNTIYF. Here the CDR3 DNA reads TGTGCCAGCTCACCTTCAGGGGCCTCTGGAAACACCATATATTTT.

This chain joins TRBV29-1 and TRBJ1-1; D possibly corresponds to TRBD1 (5 bases). Trimming cost V 7 bases and J 10 bases, with 16 bases left between them. CDR1 is SQVTM and CDR2 is ANQGSEA in the germline V gene. This CDR3 is built from 11 residues. CDR3 sequence (DNA): TGCAGCGGGAAGATAGGGGTGGGAGCTTTCTTT. It translates to CSGKIGVGAFF.

A remark on this clone: A read error may account for a junction end that differs from germline. This sequence joins TRBV30 and TRBJ1-5, with 10 bases aligning to TRBD1. Germline CDR1 and CDR2: GTSNPN and SVGIG (reference sequence). The length of the CDR3 is 15 residues. The CDR3 DNA sequence: TGTGCCTGGAGTGTACAGGGACAGGGGAATCGGCCCCAGCATTTT. Translation: CAWSVQGQGNRPQHF.

The rearrangement links TRBV21-1 to TRBJ1-2; the table gives TRBD1 as D, unverified against the DNA. TRBV21-1 is listed as a pseudogene. There are 14 residues in the CDR3. This CDR3 reads CASSKVKGPYGYTF. CDR3 DNA sequence: TGTGCCAGCAGCAAAGTCAAGGGGCCCTATGGCTACACCTTC.

This chain uses TRBV7-9 with TRBJ2-7; possibly TRBD1 for D (5 bases). Germline CDR1 is SEHNR and CDR2 is FQNEAQ (reference sequence). The CDR3 consists of 12 residues. Trimming pared 7 bases from V and 6 bases from J, leaving 13 bases between. The CDR3 loop is CASTQGQGEQYF. The CDR3 region has the DNA TGTGCCAGCACCCAAGGGCAGGGCGAGCAGTACTTC. Looking up the rest from reference TRBV7-9 and TRBJ2-7 gives the full variable domain: DTGVSQNPRHKITKRGQNVTFRCDPISEHNRLYWYRQTLGQGPEFLTYFQNEAQLEKSRLLSDRFSAERPKGSFSTLEIQRTEQGDSAMYLCASTQGQGEQYFGPGTRLTVT.